This TCR beta chain stems from a study of cytomegalovirus exposure and HLA in healthy donors. The primer mix had 60 Vbeta and 13 Jbeta primers. Some clones are missing from TCRdb's copy, which holds only in-frame ones; the method was immunoSEQ multiplex PCR. The sample records fewer than 150,000 clones, 74% being singletons. There are a few counts of this clone. CDR3 length: 14 residues. The germline CDR1 and CDR2 sequences are MNHNS and SASEGT. Trimming took 6 bases from V and 4 from J, leaving 15 bases between them. This clonotype was obtained from a woman aged 40 to 55 in good health and CMV-seropositive. Source material: PBMCs. The chain recombines TRBV6-1 with TRBJ1-2, with D tentatively TRBD1 (5 bases). CDR3 in DNA: TGTGCCAGCAGAAATCAGGGTTCTGCCTATGGCTACACCTTC. It specifies CASRNQGSAYGYTF.